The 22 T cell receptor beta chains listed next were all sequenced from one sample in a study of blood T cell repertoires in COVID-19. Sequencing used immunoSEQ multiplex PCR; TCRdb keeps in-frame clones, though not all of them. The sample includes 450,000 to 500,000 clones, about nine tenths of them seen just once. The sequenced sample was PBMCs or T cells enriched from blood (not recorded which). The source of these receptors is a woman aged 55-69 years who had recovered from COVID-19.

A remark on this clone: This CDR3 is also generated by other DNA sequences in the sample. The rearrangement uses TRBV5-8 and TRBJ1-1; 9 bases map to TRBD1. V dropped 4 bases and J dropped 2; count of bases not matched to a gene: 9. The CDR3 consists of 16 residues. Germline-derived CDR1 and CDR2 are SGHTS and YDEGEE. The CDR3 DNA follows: TGTGCCAGCAGCCTAGGGACAGGGCAAGGCAACACTGAAGCTTTCTTT. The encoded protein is CASSLGTGQGNTEAFF.

The CDR3 DNA reads as TGTGCCAGCAGCCCACCCGGGACAGGGTACGAGCAGTACTTC. It specifies CASSPPGTGYEQYF. This rearrangement joins TRBV7-9 to TRBJ2-7; 9 bases map to TRBD1. The CDR3 consists of 14 residues. Trimming took 5 bases from V and 4 from J; bases not matched to a gene: 6. CDR1 is SEHNR, CDR2 FQNEAQ, per germline (reference sequence).

The CDR3 nucleotides read TGTGCCAGCAGCCCAACCGGGACTATCCACACCGGGGAGCTGTTTTTT. This sequence encodes CASSPTGTIHTGELFF. The chain combines TRBV11-2 with TRBJ2-2; 7 bases fit TRBD2. J lost 3 bases, V lost 5 bases, and 9 bases had no gene match. CDR1 is SGHAT and CDR2 is FQNNGV in the germline V gene. This CDR3 comprises 16 residues.

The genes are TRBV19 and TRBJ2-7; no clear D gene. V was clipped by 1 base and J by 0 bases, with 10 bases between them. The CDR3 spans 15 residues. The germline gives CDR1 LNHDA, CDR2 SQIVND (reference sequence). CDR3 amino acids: CASSIGRRGSYEQYV. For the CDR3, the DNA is TGTGCCAGTAGTATAGGCCGGAGAGGCTCCTACGAGCAGTACGTC.

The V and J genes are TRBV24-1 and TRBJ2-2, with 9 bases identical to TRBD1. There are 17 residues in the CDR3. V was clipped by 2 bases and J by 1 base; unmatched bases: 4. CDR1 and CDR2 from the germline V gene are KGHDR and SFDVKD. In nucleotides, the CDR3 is TGTGCCACCAGTGATTCTCCGGGACAGGGGAACACCGGGGAGCTGTTTTTT. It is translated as CATSDSPGQGNTGELFF.

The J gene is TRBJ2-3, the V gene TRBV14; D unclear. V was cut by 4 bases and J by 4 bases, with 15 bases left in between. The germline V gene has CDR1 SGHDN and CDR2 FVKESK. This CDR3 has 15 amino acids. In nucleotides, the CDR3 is TGTGCCAGCAGCCGGGCAGCCCCAATGGCAGATACGCAGTATTTT. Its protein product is CASSRAAPMADTQYF.

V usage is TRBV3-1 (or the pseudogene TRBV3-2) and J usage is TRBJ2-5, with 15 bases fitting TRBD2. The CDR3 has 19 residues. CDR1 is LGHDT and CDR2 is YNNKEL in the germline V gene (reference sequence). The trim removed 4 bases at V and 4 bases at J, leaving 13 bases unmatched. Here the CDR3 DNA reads TGTGCCAGCAGCCCGAACGGACTAGCGGGGGGGCCACGACGAGAGACCCAGTACTTC. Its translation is CASSPNGLAGGPRRETQYF.

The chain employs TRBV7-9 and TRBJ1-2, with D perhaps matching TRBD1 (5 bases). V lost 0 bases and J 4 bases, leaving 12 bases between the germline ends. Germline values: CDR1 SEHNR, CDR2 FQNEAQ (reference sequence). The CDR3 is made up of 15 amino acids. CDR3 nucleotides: TGTGCCAGCAGCTTAGCGCTTAGGGGAGGCTATGGCTACACCTTC. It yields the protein CASSLALRGGYGYTF.

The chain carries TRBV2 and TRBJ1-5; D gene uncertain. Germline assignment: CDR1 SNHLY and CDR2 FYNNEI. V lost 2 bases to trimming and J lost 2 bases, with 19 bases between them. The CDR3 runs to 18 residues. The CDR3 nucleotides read TGTGCCAGCAGTGAAAGATATGGGAGTTTTGGCGGCAATCAGCCCCAGCATTTT. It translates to CASSERYGSFGGNQPQHF.

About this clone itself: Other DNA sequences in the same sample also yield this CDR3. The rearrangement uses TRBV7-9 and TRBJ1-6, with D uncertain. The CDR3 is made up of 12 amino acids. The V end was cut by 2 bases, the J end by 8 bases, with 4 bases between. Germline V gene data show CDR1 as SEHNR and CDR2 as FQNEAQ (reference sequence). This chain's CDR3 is CASSLQDSPLHF. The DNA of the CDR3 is TGTGCCAGCAGCTTACAGGATTCACCCCTCCACTTT.

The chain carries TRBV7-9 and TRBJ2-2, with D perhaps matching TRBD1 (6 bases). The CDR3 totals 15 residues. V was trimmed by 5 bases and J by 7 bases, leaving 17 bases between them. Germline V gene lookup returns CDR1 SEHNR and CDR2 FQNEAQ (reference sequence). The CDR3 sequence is CASSRYDRSGGELFF. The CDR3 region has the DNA TGTGCCAGCAGCCGATACGACAGGTCGGGCGGGGAGCTGTTTTTT.

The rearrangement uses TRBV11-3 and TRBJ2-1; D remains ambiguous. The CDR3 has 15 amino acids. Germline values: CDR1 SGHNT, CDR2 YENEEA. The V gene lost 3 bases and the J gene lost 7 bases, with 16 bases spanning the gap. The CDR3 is CASSFRQQTNNEQFF. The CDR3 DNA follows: TGTGCCAGCAGCTTCCGCCAGCAGACAAATAATGAGCAGTTCTTC.

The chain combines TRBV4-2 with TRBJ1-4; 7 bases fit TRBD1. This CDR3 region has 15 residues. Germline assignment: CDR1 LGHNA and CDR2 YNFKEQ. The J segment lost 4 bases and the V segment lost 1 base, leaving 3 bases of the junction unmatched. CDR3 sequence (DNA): TGTGCCAGCAGCCAAGGGACAGGCCTTAATGAAAAACTGTTTTTT. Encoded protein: CASSQGTGLNEKLFF.

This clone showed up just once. The CDR3 region has the DNA TGTGCCAGCAGCCCCATCCCTGGGACAGGGGGCTACGAGCAGTACTTC. It encodes CASSPIPGTGGYEQYF. The chain combines TRBV5-6 with TRBJ2-7; 11 nucleotides align to TRBD1. Germline V gene lookup returns CDR1 SGHDT and CDR2 YYEEEE. The CDR3 extends over 16 amino acids. V shed 4 bases and J 3 bases; nucleotides not matched to a gene: 9.

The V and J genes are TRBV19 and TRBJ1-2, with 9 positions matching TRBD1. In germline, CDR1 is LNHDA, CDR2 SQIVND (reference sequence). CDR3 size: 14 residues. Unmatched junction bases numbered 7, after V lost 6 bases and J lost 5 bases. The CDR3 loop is CASRSEGTGYGYTF. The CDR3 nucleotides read TGTGCCAGTAGAAGTGAAGGGACAGGGTATGGCTACACCTTC.

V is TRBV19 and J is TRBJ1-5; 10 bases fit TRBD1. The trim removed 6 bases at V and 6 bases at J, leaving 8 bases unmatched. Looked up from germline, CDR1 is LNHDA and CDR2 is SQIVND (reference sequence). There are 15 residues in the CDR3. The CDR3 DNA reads TGTGCCAGTAGGACGGGACAGGGGATTTCTCAGCCCCAGCATTTT. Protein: CASRTGQGISQPQHF.

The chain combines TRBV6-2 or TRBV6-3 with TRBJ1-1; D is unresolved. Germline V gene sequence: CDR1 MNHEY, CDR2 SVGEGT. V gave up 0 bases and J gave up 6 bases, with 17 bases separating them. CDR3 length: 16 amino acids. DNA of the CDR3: TGTGCCAGCAGTTACTCGAAGGGAGGGCGTATAGCTGAAGCTTTCTTT. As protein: CASSYSKGGRIAEAFF.

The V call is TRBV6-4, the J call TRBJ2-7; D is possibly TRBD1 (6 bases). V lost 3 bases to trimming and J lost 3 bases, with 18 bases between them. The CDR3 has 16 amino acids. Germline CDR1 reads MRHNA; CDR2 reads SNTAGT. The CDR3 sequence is CASSDGPRTAHYEQYV. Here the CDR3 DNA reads TGTGCCAGCAGTGATGGCCCCCGGACAGCCCACTACGAGCAGTACGTC.

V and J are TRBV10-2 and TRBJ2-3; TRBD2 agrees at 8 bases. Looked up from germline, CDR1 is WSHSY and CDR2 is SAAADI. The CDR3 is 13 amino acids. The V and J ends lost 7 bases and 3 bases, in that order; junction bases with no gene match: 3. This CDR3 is CASIGGGTDTQYF. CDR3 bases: TGCGCCAGCATCGGGGGGGGAACAGATACGCAGTATTTT.

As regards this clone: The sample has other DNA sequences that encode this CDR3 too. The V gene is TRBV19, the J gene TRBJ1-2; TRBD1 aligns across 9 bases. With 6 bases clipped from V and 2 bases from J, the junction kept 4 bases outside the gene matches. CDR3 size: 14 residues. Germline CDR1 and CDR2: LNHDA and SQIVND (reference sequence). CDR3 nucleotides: TGTGCCAGTAGGACCGGGACAGGGAACTATGGCTACACCTTC. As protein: CASRTGTGNYGYTF.

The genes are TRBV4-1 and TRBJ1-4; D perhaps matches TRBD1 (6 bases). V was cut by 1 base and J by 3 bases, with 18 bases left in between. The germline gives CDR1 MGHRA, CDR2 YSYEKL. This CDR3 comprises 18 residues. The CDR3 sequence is CASSQVHEGGVSNEKLFF. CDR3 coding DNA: TGCGCCAGCAGCCAAGTTCATGAAGGGGGGGTTTCTAATGAAAAACTGTTTTTT.

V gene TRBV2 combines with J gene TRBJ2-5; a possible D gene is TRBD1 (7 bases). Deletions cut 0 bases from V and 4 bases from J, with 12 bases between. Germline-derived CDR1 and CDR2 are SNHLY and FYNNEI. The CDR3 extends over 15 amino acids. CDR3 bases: TGTGCCAGCAGTGAAGCGCTTCAGGGGGGAGAGACCCAGTACTTC. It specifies CASSEALQGGETQYF.